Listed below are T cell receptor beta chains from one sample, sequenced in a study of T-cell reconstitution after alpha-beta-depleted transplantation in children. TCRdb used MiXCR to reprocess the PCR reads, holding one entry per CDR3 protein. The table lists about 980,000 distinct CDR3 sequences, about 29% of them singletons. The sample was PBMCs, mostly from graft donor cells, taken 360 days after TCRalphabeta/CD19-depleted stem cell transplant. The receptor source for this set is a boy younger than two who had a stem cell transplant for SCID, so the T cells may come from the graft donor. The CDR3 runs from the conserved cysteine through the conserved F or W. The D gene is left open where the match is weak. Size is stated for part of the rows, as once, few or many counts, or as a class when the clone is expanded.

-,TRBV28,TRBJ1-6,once,CASSFEVRSGPLHF,TGTGCCAGCAGTTTTGAGGTCCGTTCGGGGCCCCTCCACTTT
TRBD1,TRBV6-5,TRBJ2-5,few,CASDYDRGQETQYF,TGTGCCAGCGATTACGACAGGGGACAAGAGACCCAGTACTTC
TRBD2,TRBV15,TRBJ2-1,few,CATSRAGGLLNEQFF,TGTGCCACCAGCAGAGCGGGGGGGCTTTTGAATGAGCAGTTCTTC
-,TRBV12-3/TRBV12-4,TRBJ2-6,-,CASSLVGGANVLTF,TGTGCCAGCAGTTTAGTAGGGGGTGCCAACGTCCTGACTTTC
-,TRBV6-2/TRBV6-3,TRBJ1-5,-,CASSYWVGIPNQPQHF,TGTGCCAGCAGTTACTGGGTAGGAATCCCTAATCAGCCCCAGCATTTT
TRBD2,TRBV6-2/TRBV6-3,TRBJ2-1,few,CASSYSAPGLAANEQFF,TGTGCCAGCAGTTACTCGGCCCCGGGACTAGCCGCCAATGAGCAGTTCTTC
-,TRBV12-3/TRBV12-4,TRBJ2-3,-,CASSLREYRDTDTQYF,TGTGCCAGCAGTTTAAGGGAGTATCGGGATACAGATACGCAGTATTTT
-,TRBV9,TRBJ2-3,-,CASSPGLSGDTQYF,TGTGCCAGCAGCCCCGGATTAAGCGGAGATACGCAGTATTTT
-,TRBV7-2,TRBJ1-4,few,CASSLAGLGGGEKLFF,TGTGCCAGCAGCTTAGCGGGGTTGGGGGGCGGTGAAAAACTGTTTTTT
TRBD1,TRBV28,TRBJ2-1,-,CASSPSGTGGKNEQFF,TGTGCCAGCAGCCCATCCGGGACAGGGGGGAAGAATGAGCAGTTCTTC
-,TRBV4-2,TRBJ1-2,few,CASSQDVGPYGYTF,TGTGCCAGCAGCCAAGATGTGGGGCCCTATGGCTACACCTTC
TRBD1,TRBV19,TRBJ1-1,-,CATADRTEAFF,TGTGCCACCGCGGACAGGACCGAAGCTTTCTTT
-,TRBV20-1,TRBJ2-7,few,CSGSPDKMTYEQYF,TGCAGTGGGTCACCTGACAAGATGACCTACGAGCAGTACTTC
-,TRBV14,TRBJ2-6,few,CASSQYKGTTGANVLTF,TGTGCCAGCAGCCAATATAAGGGAACAACTGGGGCCAACGTCCTGACTTTC
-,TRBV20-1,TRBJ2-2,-,CSARDLNGELFF,TGCAGTGCTAGAGATCTAAACGGGGAGCTGTTTTTT
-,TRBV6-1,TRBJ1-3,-,CASSEAVTGNTIYF,TGTGCCAGCAGTGAGGCGGTTACTGGAAACACCATATATTTT
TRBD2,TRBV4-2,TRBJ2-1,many,CASSQAGAGGLYNEQFF,TGTGCCAGCAGCCAAGCAGGAGCGGGGGGGCTCTACAATGAGCAGTTCTTC
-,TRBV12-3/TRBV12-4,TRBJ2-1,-,CASSYPNRGANEQFF,TGTGCCAGCAGTTACCCAAATCGGGGGGCCAATGAGCAGTTCTTC
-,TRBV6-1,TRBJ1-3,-,CASSRGQSGNTIYF,TGTGCCAGCAGTCGAGGACAGTCTGGAAACACCATATATTTT
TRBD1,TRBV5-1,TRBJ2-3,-,CASSLGQGKGTQYF,TGCGCCAGCAGCTTGGGACAGGGGAAGGGTACGCAGTATTTT
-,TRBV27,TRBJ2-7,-,CASSFGGVGDLSYEQYF,TGTGCCAGCAGTTTCGGAGGAGTTGGCGATTTGTCCTACGAGCAGTACTTC
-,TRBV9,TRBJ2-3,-,CASSVGGPGADTQYF,TGTGCCAGCAGCGTAGGCGGCCCGGGGGCAGATACGCAGTATTTT
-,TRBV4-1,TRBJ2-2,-,CASSQDSRLADNTGELFF,TGCGCCAGCAGCCAAGATTCGCGCCTAGCAGACAACACCGGGGAGCTGTTTTTT
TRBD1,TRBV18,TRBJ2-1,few,CASSPLTGASYNEQFF,TGTGCCAGCTCACCACTGACAGGGGCATCCTACAATGAGCAGTTCTTC
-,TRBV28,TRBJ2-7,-,CASSFLGVLYEQYF,TGTGCCAGCAGTTTCTTAGGGGTGTTGTACGAGCAGTACTTC